This paragraph covers one T cell receptor beta chain sequence. Antigen specificity is unknown. Germline CDR1 is SGHTA and CDR2 is FQGNSA. This CDR3 contains 15 residues. Trimming stripped 1 base from V and 0 bases from J, with 8 bases between. Using immunoSEQ multiplex PCR, the repertoire was profiled, and TCRdb retains in-frame clones only, with some absent. Of 64,000 or so clones listed, 90% are singletons. This record comes from a study of T cells in localized non-small cell lung cancer. Points from the study as a whole: The greatest T cell clonality was found in uninvolved adjacent lung (higher than in tumor). Adjacent lung was found to contain a median approximately 60 of the top 100 tumor clones.

The clonotype originates from a woman aged 35-70 years with stage I lung adenocarcinoma. The chain has TRBV7-2 and TRBJ2-3; D is ambiguous. The sample was peripheral blood, taken before any cancer treatment. CDR3 DNA: TGTGCCAGCAGCTTAGTAACAGCTAGCACAGATACGCAGTATTTT. Protein product: CASSLVTASTDTQYF.